This entry describes one TCR beta chain. No antigen is known for it. The sample comes from a study of T cell responses to AZD1222 COVID-19 vaccine. Sequenced by immunoSEQ multiplex PCR; TCRdb stores in-frame clones only, minus some. The table has 140,000 to 150,000 clones, 93% seen once; the top ten hold around 12%. Study-level findings and limits: Rises in breadth and depth of Spike-specific TCRs came after two AZD1222 doses. Mapped onto spike, vaccine-associated CD4 TCRs spanned it and were dominant at 160-218 and 743-854. The donor group comprised mostly white British people and more females; the analysis possibly underestimated clonal diversity.

The germline V gene encodes CDR1 MGHRA and CDR2 YSYEKL. The germline V and J ends were trimmed by 5 bases and 2 bases, with 12 bases remaining between them. The CDR3 has 15 residues. Here the sequenced sample was peripheral blood, taken after recovery from COVID-19. The clonotype originates from an adult who had recovered from COVID-19. The chain joins TRBV4-1 to TRBJ2-2; D could derive from TRBD1 or TRBD2 (5 bases each). The CDR3 bases are TGCGCCAGCAGCTTTCGGGACGTAAACACCGGGGAGCTGTTTTTT. Its protein product is CASSFRDVNTGELFF.